Below, 5 T cell receptor beta chains from the same sample are listed, as sequenced in a study of OX40 agonist ivuxolimab in advanced cancers. Sequencing was performed with immunoSEQ multiplex PCR; in TCRdb, only in-frame clones are kept and a portion is missing. The top ten hold approximately 20% of the sample, which has about 35,000 clones, about 74% seen once. Sequencing used CD4+ or CD8+ T cells sorted from blood, obtained in a trial of the OX40 agonist ivuxolimab. Source of these receptors: an adult with an advanced solid tumor such as melanoma, head and neck, liver or kidney cancer.

The genes are TRBV27 and TRBJ1-5; 7 bases fit TRBD1. J lost 6 bases, V lost 2 bases, and 7 bases had no gene match. Germline V lookup: CDR1 MNHEY, CDR2 SMNVEV (reference sequence). This CDR3 contains 15 residues. The chain's CDR3 is CASSLGWQGGQPQHF. As DNA, the CDR3 is TGTGCCAGCAGTTTAGGTTGGCAGGGGGGTCAGCCCCAGCATTTT.

With respect to this clone: Germline and junction disagree at one end, which may indicate a read error. V usage is TRBV30 and J usage is TRBJ1-3; D is uncertain. There are 15 residues in the CDR3. Germline CDR1 and CDR2: GTSNPN and SVGIG (reference sequence). In DNA form, the CDR3 reads TGTGCCTGGAGACTACCGGGAATATCTGGGAACACCATATATTTT. Translated: CAWRLPGISGNTIYF.

The J gene is TRBJ1-2, the V gene TRBV7-2; no clear D. The V end was cut by 1 base, the J end by 2 bases, with 11 bases between. In germline, CDR1 is SGHTA, CDR2 FQGNSA. The CDR3 sequence is 15 residues long. The CDR3 sequence is CASSLGLATNYGYTF. The CDR3 coding sequence is TGTGCCAGCAGCTTAGGTCTGGCCACCAACTATGGCTACACCTTC. Based on the CDR3 plus reference TRBV7-2 and TRBJ1-2, the full variable domain is GAGVSQSPSNKVTEKGKDVELRCDPISGHTALYWYRQSLGQGLEFLIYFQGNSAPDKSGLPSDRFSAERTGGSVSTLTIQRTQQEDSAVYLCASSLGLATNYGYTFGSGTRLTVV.

The chain employs TRBV5-1 and TRBJ2-5; 9 bases align to TRBD1. With V trimmed by 2 bases and J by 5 bases, 7 bases remained unmatched. CDR3 length: 15 amino acids. CDR1 and CDR2 from the germline V gene are SGHRS and YFSETQ. CDR3 in amino acids: CASSLQGALMETQYF. The DNA for the CDR3 is TGCGCCAGCAGCTTACAGGGGGCGCTTATGGAGACCCAGTACTTC.

In DNA form, the CDR3 reads TGTGCCAGCAGCATATTACATGGGACAGGGGTTTATGGCTACACCTTC. This codes for CASSILHGTGVYGYTF. The chain links TRBV5-6 to TRBJ1-2; 10 nucleotides match TRBD1. This CDR3 spans 16 amino acids. J gave up 5 bases and V 4 bases, and 11 bases lay outside the gene matches. Looked up from germline, CDR1 is SGHDT and CDR2 is YYEEEE.